This T cell receptor (beta chain) was sequenced for a study of blood T cells in healthy people across ages. Overall study findings and caveats: Because donor CMV status was unknown, expanded clonotype changes were possibly confounded.

The CDR3 is 13 amino acids. V gave up 2 bases and J gave up 8 bases, with 12 bases separating them. Collection of ten milliliters of peripheral blood was performed for each donor. With a J-beta primer mix and a sample-barcoded 5' primer, a second PCR ran about 6 to 11 cycles. MiXCR, run by TCRdb on the 5' RACE reads, gives a single entry per CDR3 protein. Found here are around 1,500,000 distinct CDR3 sequences, approximately 40% of them singletons; the top ten hold 7.9%. This clonotype was found a few times. Its antigen is still unknown. The chain employs TRBV12-3 or TRBV12-4 and TRBJ1-2, with a tentative D call TRBD1 (6 bases). The clonotype was recovered from a woman between 18 and 30 years old in good health. Sequencing input: blood. The CDR3 spells CASSLSRGGGYTF. The CDR3 DNA is TGTGCCAGCAGTTTAAGCCGAGGGGGGGGCTACACCTTC.